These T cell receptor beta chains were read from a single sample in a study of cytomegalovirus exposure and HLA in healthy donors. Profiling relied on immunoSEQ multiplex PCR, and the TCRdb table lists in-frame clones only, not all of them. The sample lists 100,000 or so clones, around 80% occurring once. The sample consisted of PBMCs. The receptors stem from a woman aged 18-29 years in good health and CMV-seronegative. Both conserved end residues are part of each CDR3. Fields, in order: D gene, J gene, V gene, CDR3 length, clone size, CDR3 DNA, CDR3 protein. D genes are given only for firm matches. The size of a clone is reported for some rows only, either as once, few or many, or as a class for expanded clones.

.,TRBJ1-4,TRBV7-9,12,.,TGTTCCAGCAGCTTGGGGGCGCATAAACTGTTTTTT,CSSSLGAHKLFF
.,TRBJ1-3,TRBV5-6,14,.,TGTGCCAGCAGCACCGGACAGTTAGGAAACACCATATATTTT,CASSTGQLGNTIYF
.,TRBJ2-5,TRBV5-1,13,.,TGCGCCAGCAGCACCCGACAGAAAGAGACCCAGTACTTC,CASSTRQKETQYF
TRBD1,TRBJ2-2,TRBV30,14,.,TGTGCCTGGGGACAGGGGCTGGACACCGGGGAGCTGTTTTTT,CAWGQGLDTGELFF
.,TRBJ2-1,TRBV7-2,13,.,TGTGCCAGCAGCTTAAGAGGGTACAATGAGCAGTTCTTC,CASSLRGYNEQFF
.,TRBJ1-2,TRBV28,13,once,TGTGCCAGCAGTCCCTCGAAGAGCTATGGCTACACCTTC,CASSPSKSYGYTF
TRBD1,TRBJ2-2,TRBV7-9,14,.,TGTGCCAGCAGCCCCGACTACAGGGGCGGGGAGCTGTTTTTT,CASSPDYRGGELFF
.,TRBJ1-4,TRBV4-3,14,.,TGCGCCAGCAGCACGGACAGTTGGAATGAAAAACTGTTTTTT,CASSTDSWNEKLFF
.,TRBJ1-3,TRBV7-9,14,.,TGTTCCAGCAGCTTCGGGTTCTCTGGAAACACCATATATTTT,CSSSFGFSGNTIYF
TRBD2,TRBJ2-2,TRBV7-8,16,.,TGTGCCAGCAGGGCTACTAGCGCCACGAACACCGGGGAGCTGTTTTTT,CASRATSATNTGELFF
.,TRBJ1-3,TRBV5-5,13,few,TGTGCCAGCAGCTTGGCCGGTATAAACACCATATATTTT,CASSLAGINTIYF
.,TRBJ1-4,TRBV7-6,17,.,TGTGCCAGCAGCTTAGGCACGTATCAGGCAACTAATGAAAAACTGTTTTTT,CASSLGTYQATNEKLFF
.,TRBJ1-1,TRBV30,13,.,TGTGCCTGGAGCAGGACACTCAACACTGAAGCTTTCTTT,CAWSRTLNTEAFF
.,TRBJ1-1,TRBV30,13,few,TGTGCCTGGAACCCGGGAGTGAACACTGAAGCTTTCTTT,CAWNPGVNTEAFF
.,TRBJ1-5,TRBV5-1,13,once,TGCGCCAGCAGCTTGCAGGGTAGTCAGCCCCAGCATTTT,CASSLQGSQPQHF
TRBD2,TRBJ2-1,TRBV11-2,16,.,TGTGCCAGCAGCGTTCCGACTGGGGGAGGGCTCTATGAGCAGTTCTTC,CASSVPTGGGLYEQFF
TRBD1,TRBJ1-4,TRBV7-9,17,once,TGTTCCAGCAGCTCAGGAAGACAGGGGGCGGCTAATGAAAAACTGTTTTTT,CSSSSGRQGAANEKLFF